A single sample gave rise to the 12 T cell receptor beta chains below, sequenced in a study of response to subunit inactivated influenza vaccine. TCRdb reanalysed the RT-PCR reads using MiXCR and keeps one entry per CDR3 protein. The sample has some 640,000 distinct CDR3 sequences, around 13% seen once. This specimen consisted of PBMCs from blood, obtained approximately 15 days before vaccination. These receptors were obtained from a man aged 45-65 years who received an inactivated influenza vaccine.

This clonotype was seen a handful of times. The V call is TRBV4-3, the J call TRBJ1-5, with TRBD1 matching over 7 bases. Germline CDR1 reads LGHNA; CDR2 reads YSLEER. The CDR3 runs 15 residues. The junction had 3 bases not matched to a gene; V was cut back by 0 bases and J by 4 bases. DNA for the CDR3: TGCGCCAGCAGCCAAGACAGGGGGGTAAATCAGCCCCAGCATTTT. Protein sequence: CASSQDRGVNQPQHF.

V gene TRBV7-2 combines with J gene TRBJ2-5; possibly TRBD1 or TRBD2 for D (5 bases each). Germline loops: CDR1 SGHTA, CDR2 FQGNSA. The CDR3 runs 14 residues. V dropped 2 bases and J dropped 9 bases, with 16 bases sitting between them. The CDR3 DNA is TGTGCCAGCAGCTTACGGGACCCCCGAGTGGCCCAGTACTTC. Residues: CASSLRDPRVAQYF.

This clonotype was seen more than once but under ten times. This chain links TRBV7-8 with TRBJ2-5; D uncertain. CDR3 length: 15 amino acids. The germline CDR1 and CDR2 sequences are SGHVS and FQNEAQ. The ends were cut back, 1 base at V and 2 bases at J, with 11 bases in the middle. CDR3 DNA: TGTGCCAGCAGCTTAGAGCCAGTCCCTCAAGAGACCCAGTACTTC. Encoded protein: CASSLEPVPQETQYF.

This clonotype was seen a few times. The chain employs TRBV3-1 and TRBJ2-7; the match to TRBD1 covers 12 bases. With V trimmed by 3 bases and J by 6 bases, 3 bases remained unmatched. Germline loops: CDR1 LGHDT, CDR2 YNNKEL (reference sequence). The CDR3 consists of 14 residues. The CDR3 coding sequence is TGTGCCAGCAGCCAGGGGACAGGGGGCGCCGAGCAGTACTTC. Translated: CASSQGTGGAEQYF.

The chain employs TRBV7-2 and TRBJ2-7; D gene unclear. Germline-derived CDR1 and CDR2 are SGHTA and FQGNSA. This CDR3 has 12 residues. Trimming left V 5 bases short and J 5 bases short, with 10 bases between. As DNA, the CDR3 is TGTGCCAGCAGCCTCCAGGTCCACGAGCAGTACTTC. Its protein product is CASSLQVHEQYF.

This clonotype was observed a few times. The chain is built from TRBV24-1 and TRBJ2-1; D could derive from TRBD1 or TRBD2 (7 bases each). The CDR3 runs to 17 residues. The germline gives CDR1 KGHDR, CDR2 SFDVKD. The ends were cut back, 2 bases at V and 6 bases at J, with 19 bases in the middle. The CDR3 coding sequence is TGTGCCACCAGTGATTCGCGGGGGCAGGGGGGAATCAATGAGCAGTTCTTC. Translating gives CATSDSRGQGGINEQFF.

This clonotype appeared a few times. This chain's CDR3 is CASSLVATSVYNEQFF. CDR3 sequence (DNA): TGTGCCAGCAGCTTAGTTGCGACTAGCGTCTACAATGAGCAGTTCTTC. The genes are TRBV7-8 and TRBJ2-1; 8 bases fit TRBD2. The germline V gene encodes CDR1 SGHVS and CDR2 FQNEAQ. Unmatched junction bases numbered 5, after V lost 1 base and J lost 3 bases. This CDR3 region has 16 residues.

This clonotype was seen repeatedly, ten times or more. V and J are TRBV12-3 or TRBV12-4 and TRBJ2-2; D is perhaps TRBD2 (6 bases). The CDR3 spans 15 residues. Trimming removed 8 bases at V and 3 bases at J, with 16 bases between. The CDR3 here is CASRRGGTYTGELFF. As DNA, the CDR3 is TGTGCCAGCCGCCGAGGCGGGACTTACACCGGGGAGCTGTTTTTT.

This clonotype occurred a few times. This CDR3 reads CASSTGQGVQPQHF. CDR3 nucleotides: TGTGCCAGCAGCACCGGACAGGGGGTGCAGCCCCAGCATTTT. The chain has TRBV7-8 and TRBJ1-5; 10 bases are shared with TRBD1. The CDR3 consists of 14 residues. After removal of 5 bases from V and 7 bases from J, the junction contained 5 bases not matched to a gene. Germline-derived CDR1 and CDR2 are SGHVS and FQNEAQ. Together with reference TRBV7-8 and TRBJ1-5, the CDR3 gives the full variable domain: GAGVSQSPRYKVAKRGQDVALRCDPISGHVSLFWYQQALGQGPEFLTYFQNEAQLDKSGLPSDRFFAERPEGSVSTLKIQRTQQEDSAVYLCASSTGQGVQPQHFGDGTRLSIL.

This clonotype came up a few times. This chain connects TRBV27 to TRBJ2-3; no reliable D call. CDR3 length equals 10 residues. Germline V lookup: CDR1 MNHEY, CDR2 SMNVEV (reference sequence). The ends were cut back, 10 bases at V and 2 bases at J, with 4 bases in the middle. The CDR3 is CATLTDTQYF. DNA of the CDR3: TGTGCCACCCTCACAGATACGCAGTATTTT.

The chain employs TRBV5-1 and TRBJ2-7, with 9 bases fitting TRBD1. CDR3 length: 15 amino acids. V lost 0 bases to trimming and J lost 2 bases; unmatched junction nucleotides: 3. Germline CDR1 SGHRS, CDR2 YFSETQ. The CDR3 region has the DNA TGCGCCAGCAGCTTGGCCGGACAGGGGCCCTACGAGCAGTACTTC. Its translation is CASSLAGQGPYEQYF.

This clonotype was counted many times. V usage is TRBV20-1 and J usage is TRBJ2-7; TRBD2 matches at 13 bases. The germline V gene has CDR1 DFQATT and CDR2 SNEGSKA (reference sequence). After removal of 1 base from V and 7 bases from J, the junction contained 10 bases not matched to a gene. The CDR3 totals 16 residues. CDR3 in amino acids: CSARAWGGLAGYEQYF. CDR3 bases: TGCAGTGCTAGAGCCTGGGGGGGACTAGCGGGGTATGAGCAGTACTTC.